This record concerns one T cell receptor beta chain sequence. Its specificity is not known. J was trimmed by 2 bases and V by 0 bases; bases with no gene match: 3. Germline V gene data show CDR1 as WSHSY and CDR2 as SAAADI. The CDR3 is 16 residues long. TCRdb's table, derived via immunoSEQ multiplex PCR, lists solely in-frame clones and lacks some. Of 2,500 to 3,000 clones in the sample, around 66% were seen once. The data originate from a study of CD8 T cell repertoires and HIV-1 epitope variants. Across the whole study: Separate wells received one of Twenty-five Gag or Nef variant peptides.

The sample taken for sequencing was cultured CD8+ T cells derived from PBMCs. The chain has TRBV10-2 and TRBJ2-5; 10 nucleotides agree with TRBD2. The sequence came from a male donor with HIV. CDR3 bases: TGCGCCAGCAGTGAGTCGGTTAGCGGGGGGCAAGAGACCCAGTACTTC. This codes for CASSESVSGGQETQYF.